Given below is one TCR beta chain in context. These data are taken from a study of a mutant IDH1 vaccine in newly diagnosed glioma. On the study more broadly: Treated patients were around 62% male, approximately 40% female, mean age 40.4 years. Prior therapy was radiotherapy, temozolomide, or both; most received both.

Germline V gives CDR1 SGHRS, CDR2 YFSETQ. V gave up 4 bases and J gave up 4 bases, with 17 bases separating them. The length of the CDR3 is 15 residues. Sample time point: baseline, week 1 (first vaccination visit). The treatment was: pre-vaccination baseline after standard-of-care therapy. Profiled with immunoSEQ multiplex PCR; TCRdb holds only in-frame clones, not every one. The sample consists of tens of thousands of clones, about 90% of them appearing once. The V gene is TRBV5-1, the J gene TRBJ1-2; D possibly corresponds to TRBD1 (5 bases). The input for sequencing was PBMCs, taken from a glioma patient treated with radiotherapy, temozolomide or both. The receptor comes from a man aged 50-60 years with glioma. The DNA for the CDR3 is TGCGCCAGCAGCGCCGATCTTGGACAAATCTATGGCTACACCTTC. Amino acids: CASSADLGQIYGYTF.